This passage covers 5 T cell receptor beta chains from one sample sequenced in a study of metastatic and nonmetastatic thyroid tumors. Each patient went into thyroid surgery without having received any treatment. MiXCR re-clonotyped the PCR reads for TCRdb. The table has about 30,000 clones, roughly 25% seen once; the top ten hold 7% to 10%. The sample comprised blood. The source is a female donor with papillary thyroid cancer or a benign thyroid nodule (not recorded which). Some clones in this sample may be carry-over from other donors' samples.

This clone was seen ten or more times. The V gene is TRBV6-1, the J gene TRBJ2-5; D is perhaps TRBD1 (6 bases). Trimming cost V 6 bases and J 4 bases, with 12 bases left between them. Germline assignment: CDR1 MNHNS and CDR2 SASEGT. The CDR3 is 13 residues long. The CDR3 loop is CASSLNRVETQYF. CDR3 in DNA: TGTGCCAGCAGCTTAAACAGGGTAGAGACCCAGTACTTC.

This clone has ten or more counts. The chain couples TRBV28 to TRBJ1-1; 7 bases are shared with TRBD1. CDR3 length equals 15 residues. From germline, CDR1 is MDHEN and CDR2 SYDVKM. V shed 7 bases and J 1 base; nucleotides not matched to a gene: 9. The CDR3 DNA follows: TGTGCCAGCATTCCTAACAGGGGCCGGAACACTGAAGCTTTCTTT. Encoded protein: CASIPNRGRNTEAFF.

The sample holds many counts of this clone. V and J are TRBV7-8 and TRBJ1-1; the D is unclear. The germline V and J ends were trimmed by 4 bases and 11 bases, with 11 bases remaining between them. This CDR3 region has 11 residues. Germline V lookup: CDR1 SGHVS, CDR2 FQNEAQ. CDR3 loop: CASSSSALAFF. The CDR3 bases are TGTGCCAGCAGCTCATCAGCTCTGGCTTTCTTT.

V gene TRBV6-1 combines with J gene TRBJ1-1; possible D gene TRBD1, 6 bases. Germline lookup yields CDR1 MNHNS and CDR2 SASEGT. Trimming stripped 2 bases from V and 0 bases from J, with 13 bases between. The CDR3 contains 16 residues. CDR3 region: CASSEYGQSMNTEAFF. The DNA for the CDR3 is TGTGCCAGCAGTGAATACGGACAGTCCATGAACACTGAAGCTTTCTTT.

This clone was recorded a few times. This may be a read error: a much more frequent sequence differs by one nucleotide. V is TRBV4-1 and J is TRBJ2-1, with D perhaps TRBD2 (5 bases). Germline V lookup: CDR1 MGHRA, CDR2 YSYEKL. The CDR3 totals 16 residues. The germline V and J ends were trimmed by 4 bases and 4 bases, with 17 bases remaining between them. CDR3 bases: TGCGCCAGCAGCCGTTTCGGGGAAGGGTGTTACAATGAGCAGTTCTTC. Translating gives CASSRFGEGCYNEQFF.